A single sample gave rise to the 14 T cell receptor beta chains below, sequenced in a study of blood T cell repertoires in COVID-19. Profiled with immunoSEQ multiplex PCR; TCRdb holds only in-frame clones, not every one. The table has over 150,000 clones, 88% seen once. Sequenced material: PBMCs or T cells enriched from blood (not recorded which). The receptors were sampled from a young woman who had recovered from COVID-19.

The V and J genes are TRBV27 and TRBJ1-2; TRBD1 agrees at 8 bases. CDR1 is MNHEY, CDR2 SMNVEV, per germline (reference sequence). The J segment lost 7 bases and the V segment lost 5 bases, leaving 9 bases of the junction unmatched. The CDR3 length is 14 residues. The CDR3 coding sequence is TGTGCCAGCAGTCCTCTGGACAGGGCCGTTGGCTACACCTTC. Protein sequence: CASSPLDRAVGYTF.

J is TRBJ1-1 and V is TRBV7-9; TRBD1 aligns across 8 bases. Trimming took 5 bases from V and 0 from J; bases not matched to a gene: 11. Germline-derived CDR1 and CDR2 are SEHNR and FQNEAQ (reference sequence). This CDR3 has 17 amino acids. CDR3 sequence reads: CASSPRGQGAVNTEAFF. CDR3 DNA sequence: TGTGCCAGCAGCCCGCGGGGTCAGGGGGCTGTGAACACTGAAGCTTTCTTT.

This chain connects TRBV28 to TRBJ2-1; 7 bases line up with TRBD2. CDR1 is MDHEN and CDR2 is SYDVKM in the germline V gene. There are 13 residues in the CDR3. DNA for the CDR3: TGTGCGACAACTAGCGAACTACAGTTTGAGCAGTTCTTC. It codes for CATTSELQFEQFF. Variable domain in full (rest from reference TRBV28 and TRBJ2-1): DVKVTQSSRYLVKRTGEKVFLECVQDMDHENMFWYRQDPGLGLRLIYFSYDVKMKEKGDIPEGYSVSREKKERFSLILESASTNQTSMYLCATTSELQFEQFFGPGTRLTVL.

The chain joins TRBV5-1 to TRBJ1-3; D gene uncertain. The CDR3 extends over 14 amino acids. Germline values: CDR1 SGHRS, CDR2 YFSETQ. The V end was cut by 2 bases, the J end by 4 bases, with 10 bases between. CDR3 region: CASSLTHGGNTIYF. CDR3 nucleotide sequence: TGCGCCAGCAGCTTAACCCACGGGGGAAACACCATATATTTT.

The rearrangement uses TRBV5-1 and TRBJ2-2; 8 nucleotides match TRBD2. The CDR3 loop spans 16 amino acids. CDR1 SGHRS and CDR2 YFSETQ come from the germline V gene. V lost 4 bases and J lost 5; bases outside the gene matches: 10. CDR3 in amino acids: CASSPTETGGTGELFF. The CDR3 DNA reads TGCGCCAGCAGCCCTACCGAGACGGGGGGGACCGGGGAGCTGTTTTTT.

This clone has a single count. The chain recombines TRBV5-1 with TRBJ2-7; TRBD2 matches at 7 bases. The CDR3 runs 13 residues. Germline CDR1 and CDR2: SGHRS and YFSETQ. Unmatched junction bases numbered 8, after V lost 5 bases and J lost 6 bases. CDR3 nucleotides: TGCGCCAGCAGGGACATTGGGGGGGGCGAGCAGTACTTC. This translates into CASRDIGGGEQYF.

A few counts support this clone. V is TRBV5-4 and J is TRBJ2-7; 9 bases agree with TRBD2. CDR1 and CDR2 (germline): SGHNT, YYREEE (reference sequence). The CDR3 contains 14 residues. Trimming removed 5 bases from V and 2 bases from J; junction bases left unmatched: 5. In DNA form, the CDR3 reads TGTGCCAGCAGAGAAAAGCGGGAGGCCTACGAGCAGTACTTC. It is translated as CASREKREAYEQYF.

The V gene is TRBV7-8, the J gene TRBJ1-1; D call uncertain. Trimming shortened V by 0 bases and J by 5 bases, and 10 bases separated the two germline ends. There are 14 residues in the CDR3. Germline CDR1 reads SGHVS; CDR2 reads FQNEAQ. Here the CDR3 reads CASSLAAAVTEAFF. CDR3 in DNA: TGTGCCAGCAGCTTAGCGGCGGCGGTGACTGAAGCTTTCTTT. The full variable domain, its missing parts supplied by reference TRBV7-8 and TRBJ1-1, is GAGVSQSPRYKVAKRGQDVALRCDPISGHVSLFWYQQALGQGPEFLTYFQNEAQLDKSGLPSDRFFAERPEGSVSTLKIQRTQQEDSAVYLCASSLAAAVTEAFFGQGTRLTVV.

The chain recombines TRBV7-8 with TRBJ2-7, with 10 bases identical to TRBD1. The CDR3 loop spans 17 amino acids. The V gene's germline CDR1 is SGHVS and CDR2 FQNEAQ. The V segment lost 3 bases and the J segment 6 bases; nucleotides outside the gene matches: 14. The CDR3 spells CASSLANSGTGALEQYF. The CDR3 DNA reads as TGTGCCAGCAGCTTGGCCAATTCCGGGACAGGGGCTCTCGAGCAGTACTTC.

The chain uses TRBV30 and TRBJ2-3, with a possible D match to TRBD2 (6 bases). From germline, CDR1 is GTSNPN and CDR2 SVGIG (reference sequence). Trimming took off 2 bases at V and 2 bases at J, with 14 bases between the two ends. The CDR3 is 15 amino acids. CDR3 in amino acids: CAWSRDFPDTDTQYF. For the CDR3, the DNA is TGTGCCTGGAGTCGGGACTTCCCGGACACAGATACGCAGTATTTT.

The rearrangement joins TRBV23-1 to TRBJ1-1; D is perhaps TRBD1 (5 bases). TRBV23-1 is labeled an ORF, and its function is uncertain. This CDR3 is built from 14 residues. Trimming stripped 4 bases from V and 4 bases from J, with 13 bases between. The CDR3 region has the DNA TGCGCCAGCAGTCTCCCCGACAGAGTCACTGAAGCTTTCTTT. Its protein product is CASSLPDRVTEAFF.

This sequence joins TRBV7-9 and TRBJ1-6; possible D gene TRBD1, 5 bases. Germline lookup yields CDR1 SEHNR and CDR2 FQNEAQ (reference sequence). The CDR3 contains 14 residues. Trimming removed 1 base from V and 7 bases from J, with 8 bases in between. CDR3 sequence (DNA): TGTGCCAGCAGCTTAGGGGGCCTCAATTCACCCCTCCACTTT. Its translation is CASSLGGLNSPLHF.

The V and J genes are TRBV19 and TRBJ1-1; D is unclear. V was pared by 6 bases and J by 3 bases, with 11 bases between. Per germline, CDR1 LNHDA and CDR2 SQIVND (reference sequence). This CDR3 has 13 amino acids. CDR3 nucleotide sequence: TGTGCCAGTAGCGGCACTATATACACTGAAGCTTTCTTT. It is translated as CASSGTIYTEAFF.

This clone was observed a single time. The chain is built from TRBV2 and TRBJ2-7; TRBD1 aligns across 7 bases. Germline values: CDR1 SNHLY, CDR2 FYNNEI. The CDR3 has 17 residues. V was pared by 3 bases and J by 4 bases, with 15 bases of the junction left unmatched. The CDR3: CASSDPNRGPYFYEQYF. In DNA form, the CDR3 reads TGTGCCAGCAGTGACCCAAACAGGGGCCCTTACTTTTACGAGCAGTACTTC. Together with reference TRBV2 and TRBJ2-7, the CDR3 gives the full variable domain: EPEVTQTPSHQVTQMGQEVILRCVPISNHLYFYWYRQILGQKVEFLVSFYNNEISEKSEIFDDQFSVERPDGSNFTLKIRSTKLEDSAMYFCASSDPNRGPYFYEQYFGPGTRLTVT.